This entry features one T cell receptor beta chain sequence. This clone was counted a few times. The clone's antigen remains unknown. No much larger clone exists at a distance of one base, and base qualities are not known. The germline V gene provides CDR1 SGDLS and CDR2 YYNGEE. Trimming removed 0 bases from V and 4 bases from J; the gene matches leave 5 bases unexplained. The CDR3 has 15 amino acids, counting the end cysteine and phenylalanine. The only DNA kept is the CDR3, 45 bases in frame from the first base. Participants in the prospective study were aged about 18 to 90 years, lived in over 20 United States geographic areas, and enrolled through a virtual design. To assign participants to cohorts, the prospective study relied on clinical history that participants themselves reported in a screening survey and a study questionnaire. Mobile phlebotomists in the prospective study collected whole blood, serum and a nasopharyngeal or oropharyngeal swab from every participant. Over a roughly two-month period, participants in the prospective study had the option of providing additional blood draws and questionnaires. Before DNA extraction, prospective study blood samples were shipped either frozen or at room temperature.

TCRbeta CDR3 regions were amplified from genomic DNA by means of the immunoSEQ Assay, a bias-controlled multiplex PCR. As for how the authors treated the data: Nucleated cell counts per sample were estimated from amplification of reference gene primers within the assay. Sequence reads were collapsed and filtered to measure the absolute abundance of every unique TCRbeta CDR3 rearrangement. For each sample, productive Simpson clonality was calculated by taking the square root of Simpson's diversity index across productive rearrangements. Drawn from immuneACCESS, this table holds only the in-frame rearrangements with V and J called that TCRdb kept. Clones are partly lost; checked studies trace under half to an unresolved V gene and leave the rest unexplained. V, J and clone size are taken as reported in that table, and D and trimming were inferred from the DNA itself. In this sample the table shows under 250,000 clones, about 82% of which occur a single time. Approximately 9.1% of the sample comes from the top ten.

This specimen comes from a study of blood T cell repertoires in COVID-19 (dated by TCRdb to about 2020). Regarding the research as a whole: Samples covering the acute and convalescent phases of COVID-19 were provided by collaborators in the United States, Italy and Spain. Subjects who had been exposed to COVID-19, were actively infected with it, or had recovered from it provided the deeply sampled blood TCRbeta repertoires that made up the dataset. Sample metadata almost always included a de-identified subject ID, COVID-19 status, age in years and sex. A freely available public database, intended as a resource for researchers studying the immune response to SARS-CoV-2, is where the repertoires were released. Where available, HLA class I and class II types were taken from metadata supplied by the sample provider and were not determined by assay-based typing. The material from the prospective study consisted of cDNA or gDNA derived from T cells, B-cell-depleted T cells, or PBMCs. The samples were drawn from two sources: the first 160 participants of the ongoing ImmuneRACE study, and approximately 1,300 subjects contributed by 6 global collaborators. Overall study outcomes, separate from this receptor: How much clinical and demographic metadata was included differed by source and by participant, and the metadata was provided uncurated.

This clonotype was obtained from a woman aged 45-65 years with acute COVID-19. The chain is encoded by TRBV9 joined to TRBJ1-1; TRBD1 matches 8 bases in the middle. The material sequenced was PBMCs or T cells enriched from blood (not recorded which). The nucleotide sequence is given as TGTGCCAGCAGCGTAGAAACAGGGGGGCGCACTGAAGCTTTCTTT. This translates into CASSVETGGRTEAFF.